The clone carrying this T cell receptor beta chain was picked up many times. As yet, its antigen is unknown. Both iRepertoire HTBI primers and Arm-PCR of CDR3 regions were used to build the TCR beta libraries. TCRdb recomputed calls from the multiplex PCR reads with MiXCR, one row per CDR3 protein. Among about 470,000 distinct CDR3 sequences listed, about 20% were seen once. The sample originates from a study of regulatory T cells in long-lasting Graves disease. Whole-study context: Positive TSH receptor antibodies alongside over 5 years of antithyroid drugs were what marked Graves' disease as persistent. General observations from the study: Newly diagnosed disease favored TRBV20-1 and TRBJ2-1 over persistent disease. Newly diagnosed Graves' patients had higher TCR diversity than persistent ones.

Described time point: persistent/refractory GD, antithyroid drugs over 5 years with positive TRAb. PBMCs provided the RNA from which the TCR library was made. An endocrinology unit in Xi'an, China, supplied the patients. The CDR3 spans 14 residues. The germline V gene encodes CDR1 SGHAT and CDR2 FQNNGV. V was trimmed by 4 bases and J by 0 bases, leaving 9 bases between them. This sequence joins TRBV11-2 and TRBJ1-1; D remains unclear. Material: peripheral blood mononuclear cells (PBMCs), obtained when the disease was refractory, from a patient treated with antithyroid drugs. This sequence was found in a female donor with Graves disease. CDR3 DNA sequence: TGTGCCAGCAGCTACCTCCGCGTGAACACTGAAGCTTTCTTT. Its protein is CASSYLRVNTEAFF.